This T cell receptor (beta chain) was documented in a study of blood T cell repertoires in COVID-19 (dated by TCRdb to 2019 to 2021). Turning to the overall study: Collaborator samples came from the United States, Italy and Spain and covered acute and convalescent phases of COVID-19. The material from the prospective study consisted of cDNA or gDNA derived from T cells, B-cell-depleted T cells, or PBMCs. Subjects who had been exposed to COVID-19, were actively infected with it, or had recovered from it provided the deeply sampled blood TCRbeta repertoires that made up the dataset. The repertoires were made available in a free public database intended to serve as a resource for research on the immune response to SARS-CoV-2. Samples came from the ongoing ImmuneRACE study (first 160 participants) plus 1,254 subjects from 6 global collaborators. A de-identified subject ID, COVID-19 status, age in years and sex were almost always included in the sample metadata. Where available, HLA class I and class II types were taken from metadata supplied by the sample provider and were not determined by assay-based typing. Overall study outcomes, separate from this receptor: Clinical and demographic metadata were provided uncurated, with the amount varying by source and participant.

TCRbeta CDR3 regions were amplified from genomic DNA by means of the immunoSEQ Assay, a bias-controlled multiplex PCR. The paper's data handling went like this. The number of nucleated cells in each sample was estimated by amplification of reference gene primers within the assay. To quantify the absolute abundance of each unique TCRbeta CDR3 rearrangement, sequence reads were collapsed and filtered. For each sample, productive Simpson clonality was calculated by taking the square root of Simpson's diversity index across productive rearrangements. Not all clones reach the TCRdb copy of this immuneACCESS table, which keeps in-frame sequences only. Checked studies attribute under half of the gap to unresolved V genes and leave the rest unexplained. From that table come the V and J calls and clone size; the DNA was used to work out D and trimming. The sample table shows roughly 30,000 clones, and around 85% are seen once. The ten biggest clones cover more than 12% of the sample.

With respect to this clone: It lacks a known antigen. Base qualities are missing; no much larger clone stands one base away.

The CDR3 contains 15 residues, cysteine and phenylalanine counted. Only the CDR3 DNA is retained, 45 bases long and in frame from the first base. Clipping removes 4 bases from V and 3 bases from J, with 6 as the unmatched junction base count. CDR1 and CDR2 (LNHDA, SQIVND) derive from the germline V gene (reference sequence). Each collaborating institution followed its own protocols to collect whole blood in K2EDTA tubes. For TCRbeta analysis, collaborator samples were shipped as frozen whole blood, as isolated PBMCs, or as DNA extracted from either sample type. Source material: peripheral blood. The chain is assembled from TRBV19 and TRBJ2-3; 8 nucleotides in the junction match TRBD1. This receptor was identified in a human donor with acute or convalescent COVID-19. The donor label of this sample is uncertain. The CDR3 sequence is CASSTRQGWTDTQYF. The base sequence is TGTGCCAGTAGTACTCGACAGGGGTGGACAGATACGCAGTATTTT. The entire variable domain, with the stretches around the CDR3 drawn from the reference TRBV19 and TRBJ2-3 proteins, is DGGITQSPKYLFRKEGQNVTLSCEQNLNHDAMYWYRQDPGQGLRLIYYSQIVNDFQKGDIAEGYSVSREKKESFPLTVTSAQKNPTAFYLCASSTRQGWTDTQYFGPGTRLTVL.